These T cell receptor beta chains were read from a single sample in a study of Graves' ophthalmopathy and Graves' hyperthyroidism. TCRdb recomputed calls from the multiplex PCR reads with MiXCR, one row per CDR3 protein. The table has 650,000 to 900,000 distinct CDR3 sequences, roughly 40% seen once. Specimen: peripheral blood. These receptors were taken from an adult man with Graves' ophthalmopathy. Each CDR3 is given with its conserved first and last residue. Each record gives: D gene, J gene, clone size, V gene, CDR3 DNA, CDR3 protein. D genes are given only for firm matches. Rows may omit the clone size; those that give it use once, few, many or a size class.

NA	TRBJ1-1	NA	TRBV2	TGTGCCAGCAGCCAGTTGGGGGGCGCGAACACTGAAGCTTTCTTT	CASSQLGGANTEAFF
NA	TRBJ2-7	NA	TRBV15	TGTGCCACCAGCAGGGTCACAGGCGAATTACGGGAGCAGTACTTC	CATSRVTGELREQYF
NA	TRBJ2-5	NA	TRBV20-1	TGCAGTGCTAGAGCAGAGGCTGGGACCCAGTACTTC	CSARAEAGTQYF
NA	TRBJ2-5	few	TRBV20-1	TGCAGTGCTAGAAGGGTAGCCATAAAAGAGACCCAGTACTTC	CSARRVAIKETQYF
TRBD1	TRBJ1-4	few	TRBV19	TGTGCCAGTAGTAATGTGGGACAGGGATCTGAAAAACTGTTTTTT	CASSNVGQGSEKLFF
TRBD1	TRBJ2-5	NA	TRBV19	TGTGCCAGTAGGGACTTAAGACAGGGGGCTGGTGAGACCCAGTACTTC	CASRDLRQGAGETQYF
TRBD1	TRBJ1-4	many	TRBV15	TGTGCCACCAGAGAAGGACAGGGGCGGGAAAAACTGTTTTTT	CATREGQGREKLFF
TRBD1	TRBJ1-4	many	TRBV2	TGTGCCAGCAGTGACGTGCGTGGGACAGGGCGTGAAAAACTGTTTTTT	CASSDVRGTGREKLFF
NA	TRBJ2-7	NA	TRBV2	TGTGCCAGCAGTCCCCCGGGAATGACCTACGAGCAGTACTTC	CASSPPGMTYEQYF
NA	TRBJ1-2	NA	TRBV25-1	TGTGCCAGCAGTTTATCCAGTGGCTATGGCTACACCTTC	CASSLSSGYGYTF
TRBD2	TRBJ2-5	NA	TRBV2	TGTGCCAGCAGACCGAGGACTAGCGAGCAAGAGACCCAGTACTTC	CASRPRTSEQETQYF
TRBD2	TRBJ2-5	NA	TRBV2	TGTGCTAGAAGGGGAGCGGGGGGTGAAGAAGGGACCCAGTACTTC	CARRGAGGEEGTQYF
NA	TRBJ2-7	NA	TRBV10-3	TGTGCCAGCAGTTACCTGACTAGCGAGCAGTACTTC	CASSYLTSEQYF
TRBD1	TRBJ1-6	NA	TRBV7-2	TGTGCCAGCAACTTACCCTTGGGGACAGATAATTCACCCCTCCACTTT	CASNLPLGTDNSPLHF
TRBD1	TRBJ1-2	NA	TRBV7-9	TGTGCCAGCAGCTTAGACGACTGGACCGGGACAGGAACTACTAACTATGGCTACACCTTC	CASSLDDWTGTGTTNYGYTF
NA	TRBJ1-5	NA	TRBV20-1	TGCAGTGCTAGTCGGGCAGGGACCTTACATCAGCCCCAGCATTTT	CSASRAGTLHQPQHF
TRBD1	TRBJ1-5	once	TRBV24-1	TGTGCCAGCAGTTTAATGGGACAGGGTTTAGGTAGCAATCAGCCCCAGCATTTT	CASSLMGQGLGSNQPQHF
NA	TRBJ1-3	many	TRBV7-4	TGTGCCAGCAGACCCCGGGGATTT	CASRPRGF
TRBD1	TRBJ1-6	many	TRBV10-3	TGTGCCAGCCAACAGGGGACCAATTCCTATAATTCACCCCTCCACTTT	CASQQGTNSYNSPLHF
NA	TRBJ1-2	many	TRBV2	TGTGCCAGCAGTGACGCCAGGGGCGGGGGCTACACCTTC	CASSDARGGGYTF
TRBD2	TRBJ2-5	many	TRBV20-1	TGCAGTGCACGGGGGCTAGCGGGAGAAGGGACCCAGTACTTC	CSARGLAGEGTQYF
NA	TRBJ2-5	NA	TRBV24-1	TGTGCCACCAGTTACGGCCCAGGGACCCAGTACTTC	CATSYGPGTQYF